This T cell receptor beta chain was obtained from a study of shared clonotypes between healthy human individuals. This CDR3 comprises 16 residues. Germline values: CDR1 SEHNR, CDR2 FQNEAQ (reference sequence). V was trimmed by 5 bases and J by 1 base, leaving 15 bases between them. Profiling relied on immunoSEQ multiplex PCR, and the TCRdb table lists in-frame clones only, not all of them. Of about 530,000 clones in the sample, approximately 95% were seen once. The genes are TRBV7-9 and TRBJ1-5; possibly TRBD1 for D (5 bases). Sequenced input: naive CD4+ T cells sorted from blood. The subset here: CD45RA+ positively selected. This TCR came from a woman aged 30 to 39 in good health. This CDR3 reads CASSPDSYYSNQPQHF. The CDR3 DNA reads TGTGCCAGCAGCCCAGACAGTTATTACAGCAATCAGCCCCAGCATTTT.